The TCR beta chain described here comes from a study of blood T cell repertoires in COVID-19. Across the study: PBMCs, B-cell-depleted T cells, or T cells provided the cDNA or gDNA that made up the material.

The CDR3 is 14 residues long. The germline gives CDR1 DFQATT, CDR2 SNEGSKA (reference sequence). V was pared by 3 bases and J by 7 bases, with 8 bases of the junction left unmatched. Participants were aged roughly 18 to 90 years, lived in about 26 US areas, and enrolled virtually. Membership in each cohort depended on participant-reported clinical history. Authors' processing steps: Researchers report that nucleated cell counts were estimated from reference gene primer amplification. Here immunoSEQ multiplex PCR was the method, and the copy in TCRdb shows in-frame clones only, minus some. D and trimming were read from the DNA, whereas the V and J calls and clone size are those reported in that table. This sample has 130,000 to 150,000 clones; more than 75% occur once, and the top ten carry around 11%.

The genes are TRBV20-1 and TRBJ1-4, with TRBD1 identical over 7 bases. The sequenced sample was PBMCs or T cells enriched from blood (not recorded which). The receptor was isolated from a man aged 55 to 70 who had recovered from COVID-19. This CDR3 reads CSASPTGWGEKLFF. In DNA form, the CDR3 reads TGCAGTGCTAGTCCGACAGGGTGGGGTGAAAAACTGTTTTTT.